The 20 T cell receptor beta chains listed next were all sequenced from one sample in a study of vaccination and CD4 T cells after COVID-19. Each CDR3 protein gets one entry after TCRdb re-called the PCR reads with MiXCR. The repertoire consists of around 20,000 distinct CDR3 sequences, with about three fifths occurring once and the leading ten covering 0.99%. Sequencing used CD4+ T cells from blood, obtained before SARS-CoV-2 vaccination. All receptors derive from a human donor who had recovered from COVID-19.

The rearrangement uses TRBV6-2 or TRBV6-3 and TRBJ2-3; D might be TRBD2 (5 bases). This CDR3 is built from 12 residues. V lost 6 bases to trimming and J lost 2 bases, with 6 bases between them. Germline V CDR1 and CDR2: MNHEY, SVGEGT. CDR3 DNA sequence: TGTGCCAGCAGAGACTACACAGATACGCAGTATTTT. It translates to CASRDYTDTQYF.

This rearrangement joins TRBV6-2 or TRBV6-3 to TRBJ2-6; 10 bases align to TRBD1. There are 16 residues in the CDR3. The germline V gene has CDR1 MNHEY and CDR2 SVGEGT. V was clipped by 7 bases and J by 2 bases; unmatched bases: 5. The CDR3 reads CASNWDRGTGANVLTF. In DNA form, the CDR3 reads TGTGCCAGCAACTGGGACAGGGGCACTGGGGCCAACGTCCTGACTTTC.

The chain links TRBV6-1 to TRBJ2-3; D is perhaps TRBD1 or TRBD2 (5 bases each). Between the trimmed V and J ends, which lost 6 bases and 4 bases, there was a span of 8 bases. From germline, CDR1 is MNHNS and CDR2 SASEGT. This CDR3 comprises 12 residues. CDR3 residues: CASSRGPDTQYF. DNA for the CDR3: TGTGCCAGCAGCCGGGGACCAGATACGCAGTATTTT.

This clonotype was counted only a few times. The rearrangement uses TRBV10-3 and TRBJ2-7; 7 bases are shared with TRBD2. The CDR3 runs 12 residues. J lost 0 bases, V lost 10 bases, and 3 bases had no gene match. Germline values: CDR1 ENHRY, CDR2 SYGVKD. The DNA of the CDR3 is TGTGCCAGTGGACTAGTCTCCTACGAGCAGTACTTC. This codes for CASGLVSYEQYF.

This clonotype was seen only once. V is TRBV28 and J is TRBJ1-6, with 10 bases identical to TRBD1. The CDR3 loop spans 15 amino acids. CDR1 is MDHEN, CDR2 SYDVKM, per germline. The ends lost 7 bases at V and 9 bases at J; junction bases unmatched: 9. CDR3 DNA: TGTGCCAGCACTCCGGGACAGGGGTTCGGTTCACCCCTCCACTTT. It is translated as CASTPGQGFGSPLHF.

This clonotype has more than one count but fewer than ten. The gene calls are TRBV20-1 and TRBJ2-5, with D possibly being TRBD1 (5 bases). V lost 0 bases, J lost 1 base, and 15 bases lay in between. CDR3 length equals 16 residues. Germline CDR1 reads DFQATT; CDR2 reads SNEGSKA (reference sequence). CDR3 amino acids: CSARDRVDSLQETQYF. As DNA, the CDR3 is TGCAGTGCTAGAGATCGAGTTGACAGCCTCCAAGAGACCCAGTACTTC.

The gene calls are TRBV7-9 and TRBJ1-2, with TRBD1 as a possible D gene (5 bases). CDR1 and CDR2 (germline): SEHNR, FQNEAQ (reference sequence). Trimming stripped 3 bases from V and 7 bases from J, with 9 bases between. There are 12 residues in the CDR3. For the CDR3, the DNA is TGTGCCAGCAGCTTTGGGACGTCTGGCTACACCTTC. Amino acids: CASSFGTSGYTF. The complete variable domain, with remaining parts taken from reference TRBV7-9 and TRBJ1-2, reads DTGVSQNPRHKITKRGQNVTFRCDPISEHNRLYWYRQTLGQGPEFLTYFQNEAQLEKSRLLSDRFSAERPKGSFSTLEIQRTEQGDSAMYLCASSFGTSGYTFGSGTRLTVV.

The chain couples TRBV20-1 to TRBJ1-1; no clear D gene. The V end lost 3 bases, the J end lost 1 base, and 9 bases lay between the germline ends. The CDR3 extends over 13 amino acids. The germline V gene encodes CDR1 DFQATT and CDR2 SNEGSKA (reference sequence). For the CDR3, the DNA is TGCAGTGCTAGGCAACGCTCGAACACTGAAGCTTTCTTT. This codes for CSARQRSNTEAFF.

This chain joins TRBV15 and TRBJ2-5; 7 positions agree with TRBD2. Germline trimming cut 5 bases from V and 5 bases from J; bases unmatched to any gene: 11. There are 15 residues in the CDR3. CDR1 is LNHNV and CDR2 is YYDKDF in the germline V gene (reference sequence). CDR3 nucleotides: TGTGCCACCAGCGGAGGCGGGAGTTTAGGGGAGACCCAGTACTTC. Residues: CATSGGGSLGETQYF.

The chain links TRBV7-3 to TRBJ2-5, with D possibly being TRBD1 or TRBD2 (6 bases each). This CDR3 contains 13 residues. Germline V gene lookup returns CDR1 SGHTA and CDR2 FQGTGA. The germline V and J ends were trimmed by 8 bases and 2 bases, with 12 bases remaining between them. The CDR3 loop reads CASARGQQETQYF. The CDR3 DNA reads TGTGCCAGCGCTCGGGGGCAACAAGAGACCCAGTACTTC. Based on the CDR3 plus reference TRBV7-3 and TRBJ2-5, the full variable domain is GAGVSQTPSNKVTEKGKYVELRCDPISGHTALYWYRQSLGQGPEFLIYFQGTGAADDSGLPNDRFFAVRPEGSVSTLKIQRTERGDSAVYLCASARGQQETQYFGPGTRLLVL.

J is TRBJ2-5 and V is TRBV11-2; D perhaps matches TRBD1 (6 bases). This CDR3 contains 14 residues. V was clipped by 3 bases and J by 4 bases, with 12 bases between them. Looked up from germline, CDR1 is SGHAT and CDR2 is FQNNGV. Here the CDR3 DNA reads TGTGCCAGCAGCTTCTGGACAGAACGAGAGACCCAGTACTTC. The encoded protein is CASSFWTERETQYF.

V gene TRBV4-1 combines with J gene TRBJ2-2, with TRBD1 matching over 9 bases. Germline-derived CDR1 and CDR2 are MGHRA and YSYEKL. V trimming: 4 bases; J trimming: 1 base; junction bases outside the gene matches: 10. The length of the CDR3 is 18 residues. The CDR3 DNA reads TGCGCCAGCAGCCCCGACGGGACAGGGAAAGGGAACACCGGGGAGCTGTTTTTT. Its protein product is CASSPDGTGKGNTGELFF.

This clonotype showed up just a few times. The chain recombines TRBV20-1 with TRBJ1-5, with 7 bases fitting TRBD1. J lost 6 bases, V lost 4 bases, and 6 bases had no gene match. The CDR3 is 13 amino acids. The germline V gene has CDR1 DFQATT and CDR2 SNEGSKA (reference sequence). The CDR3 here is CSANQGVGQPQHF. The CDR3, as DNA: TGCAGTGCTAACCAGGGGGTCGGTCAGCCCCAGCATTTT.

This clonotype has only a few counts. The chain joins TRBV27 to TRBJ1-1; 7 nucleotides agree with TRBD1. V trimming: 6 bases; J trimming: 3 bases; junction bases outside the gene matches: 10. There are 15 residues in the CDR3. Germline CDR1 reads MNHEY; CDR2 reads SMNVEV (reference sequence). The CDR3 DNA follows: TGTGCCAGCAGGACCTTGACAGGGAGGGACACTGAAGCTTTCTTT. Amino acids: CASRTLTGRDTEAFF.

The chain is built from TRBV18 and TRBJ1-2, with D possibly being TRBD1 (6 bases). This CDR3 contains 14 residues. Deletions cut 6 bases from V and 5 bases from J, with 16 bases between. Per germline, CDR1 KGHSH and CDR2 LQKENI. The CDR3 is CASSLLTGNYGYTF. CDR3 nucleotides: TGTGCCAGCTCTCTACTGACAGGAAATTATGGCTACACCTTC.

Concerning this clonotype itself: A junction boundary mismatches the germline segment, possibly from a read error. The rearrangement uses TRBV2 and TRBJ1-3; the match to TRBD1 covers 10 bases. Germline CDR1 and CDR2: SNHLY and FYNNEI. The CDR3 sequence is 16 residues long. CDR3 coding DNA: TGTGCCAGCAGTGTGACAGGGGGCTCGTCTGGAAACACCACATATTTT. This sequence encodes CASSVTGGSSGNTTYF. The full variable domain, rest sourced from reference TRBV2 and TRBJ1-3, is EPEVTQTPSHQVTQMGQEVILRCVPISNHLYFYWYRQILGQKVEFLVSFYNNEISEKSEIFDDQFSVERPDGSNFTLKIRSTKLEDSAMYFCASSVTGGSSGNTTYFGEGSWLTVV.

This clonotype appeared a single time. The chain employs TRBV7-2 and TRBJ2-7; TRBD1 matches 8 bases. Germline CDR1 and CDR2: SGHTA and FQGNSA. The CDR3 extends over 14 amino acids. J gave up 3 bases and V 4 bases, and 5 bases lay outside the gene matches. The DNA of the CDR3 is TGTGCCAGCAGCTCATCAGGGACAGGCTACGAGCAGTACTTC. Translated, it gives CASSSSGTGYEQYF.

The chain employs TRBV5-5 and TRBJ2-5, with D perhaps matching TRBD2 (5 bases). This CDR3 contains 15 residues. Trimming shortened V by 5 bases and J by 5 bases, and 19 bases separated the two germline ends. Germline V lookup: CDR1 SGHKS, CDR2 YYEKEE (reference sequence). The CDR3 DNA reads as TGTGCCAGCAGTTATACTAGAGAATTAAGGGAGACCCAGTACTTC. Its translation: CASSYTRELRETQYF.

The genes are TRBV11-2 and TRBJ2-5; 8 nucleotides align to TRBD1. This CDR3 has 15 amino acids. J lost 4 bases, V lost 4 bases, and 8 bases had no gene match. Germline V CDR1 and CDR2: SGHAT, FQNNGV. The CDR3 bases are TGTGCCAGCAGCTCCGGGACAGGAGGAGGAGAGACCCAGTACTTC. The encoded protein is CASSSGTGGGETQYF.

This clonotype was seen a few times. The chain combines TRBV20-1 with TRBJ2-3; no firm D call. Germline CDR1 DFQATT, CDR2 SNEGSKA (reference sequence). V was clipped by 2 bases and J by 4 bases, with 10 bases between them. The CDR3 runs 13 residues. In nucleotides, the CDR3 is TGCAGTGCTAGATGGCCGGGCGCAGATACGCAGTATTTT. Translating gives CSARWPGADTQYF.